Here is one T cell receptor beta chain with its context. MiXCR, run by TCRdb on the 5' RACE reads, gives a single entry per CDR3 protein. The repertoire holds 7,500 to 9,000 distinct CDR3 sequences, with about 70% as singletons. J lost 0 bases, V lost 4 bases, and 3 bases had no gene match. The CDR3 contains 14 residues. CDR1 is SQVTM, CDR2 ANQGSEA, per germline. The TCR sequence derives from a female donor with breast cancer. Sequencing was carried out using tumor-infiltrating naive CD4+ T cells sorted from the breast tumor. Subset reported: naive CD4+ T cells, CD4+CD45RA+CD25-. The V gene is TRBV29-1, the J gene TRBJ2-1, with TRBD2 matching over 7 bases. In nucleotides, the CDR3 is TGCAGCGTTGTAGGCGGGGGCTCCTACAATGAGCAGTTCTTC. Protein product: CSVVGGGSYNEQFF.